This T cell receptor (beta chain) was recovered during a study of tumor-infiltrating lymphocytes in primary liver carcinoma. Germline CDR1 is GTSNPN and CDR2 is SVGIG (reference sequence). This CDR3 region has 14 residues. Trimming pared 2 bases from V and 1 base from J, leaving 8 bases between. Making TCR beta cDNA involved 400 to 600 ng total RNA and a constant-region primer. For TCR beta, libraries were produced by three nested multiplex PCR rounds using slightly modified ARM-PCR. TRBV1-TRBV30 forward primers paired with a C-beta reverse primer were used in the first two PCR rounds, which ran roughly 10 cycles each. TCRdb redid the calling of the multiplex PCR reads with MiXCR, one entry per CDR3 protein. Of about 200,000 distinct CDR3 sequences in the sample, 65% are singletons; the top ten hold approximately 6.6%. In addition to blood RNA drawn from unsorted whole blood, germline DNA was extracted.

The V gene is TRBV30, the J gene TRBJ1-4, with D perhaps matching TRBD1 (6 bases). The receptor comes from a woman aged 55-70 years with primary liver carcinoma and hepatitis B virus infection. Sequencing was performed on peripheral blood. The CDR3 DNA reads TGTGCCTGGAGTATAGGGGGAACTAATGAAAAACTGTTTTTT. Protein product: CAWSIGGTNEKLFF.